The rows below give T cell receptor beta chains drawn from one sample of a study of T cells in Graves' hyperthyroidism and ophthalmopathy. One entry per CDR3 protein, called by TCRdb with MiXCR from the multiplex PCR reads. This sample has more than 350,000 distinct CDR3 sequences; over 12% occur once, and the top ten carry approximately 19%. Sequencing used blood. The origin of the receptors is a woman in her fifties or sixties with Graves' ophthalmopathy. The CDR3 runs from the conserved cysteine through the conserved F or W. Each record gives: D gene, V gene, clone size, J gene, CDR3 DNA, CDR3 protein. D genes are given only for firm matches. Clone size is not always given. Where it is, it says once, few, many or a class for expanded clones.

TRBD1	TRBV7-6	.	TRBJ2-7	TGTGCCAGCAGTTACTCCGGGACAGGAGCCTACGAGCAGTACTTC	CASSYSGTGAYEQYF
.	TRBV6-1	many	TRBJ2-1	TGTGCCAGCAGTGAAGCCCTGCAAATAGCGGACCAATCCTACAATGAGCAGTTCTTC	CASSEALQIADQSYNEQFF
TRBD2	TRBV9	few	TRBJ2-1	TGTGCCAGCAGCGTAGCTCTTAGCGGGAAATCAGATGAGCAGTTCTTC	CASSVALSGKSDEQFF
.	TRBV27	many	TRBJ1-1	TGTGCCAGCAGTTTCCGATCGTCAGGGGTCATAGTGAATAACACTGAAGCTTTCTTT	CASSFRSSGVIVNNTEAFF
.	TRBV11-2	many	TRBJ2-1	TGTGCCAGCAGCCGCCCCGGCCTGACGGCTTACAATGAGCAGTTCTTC	CASSRPGLTAYNEQFF
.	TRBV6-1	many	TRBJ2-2	TGTGCCAGCACCCTGGACGGTAACACCGGGGAGCTGTTTTTT	CASTLDGNTGELFF
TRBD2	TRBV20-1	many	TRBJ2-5	TGCAGTGCTCCCGGGCCGGGACTAGCAAGAGAGACCCAGTACTTC	CSAPGPGLARETQYF
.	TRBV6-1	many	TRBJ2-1	TGTGCCAGCAGTCCGGGACGGTCCTACAATGAGCAGTTCTTC	CASSPGRSYNEQFF
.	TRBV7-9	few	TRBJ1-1	TGTGCCAGCAGTGAGATGCCAGAGAGTGTGGAAGCTTTCTTT	CASSEMPESVEAFF
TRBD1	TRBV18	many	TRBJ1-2	TGTGCCAGCTCACCGAGCATACAGGGGCAGGCTGGCTACACCTTC	CASSPSIQGQAGYTF
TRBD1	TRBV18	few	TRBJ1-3	TGTGCCAGCTCACCACCGACAGGGGGAAGTGGAAACACCATATATTTT	CASSPPTGGSGNTIYF
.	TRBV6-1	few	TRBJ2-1	TGTGCCAGCAGTTACAACGGTATCTACAATGAGCAGTTCTTC	CASSYNGIYNEQFF
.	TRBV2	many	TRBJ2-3	TGTGCCAGCCGTTTTCACGCTAGCACAGATACGCAGTATTTT	CASRFHASTDTQYF
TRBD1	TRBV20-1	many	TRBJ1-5	TGCAGTGCTGGGACAGGCTATAGCAATCAGCCCCAGCATTTT	CSAGTGYSNQPQHF
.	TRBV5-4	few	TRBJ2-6	TGTGCCAGCAGCTCTAGACTGAACTCTGGGGCCAACGTCCTGACTTTC	CASSSRLNSGANVLTF
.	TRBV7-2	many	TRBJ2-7	TGTGCCAGCAGTCCACAGGAATACTCCTACGAGCAGTACTTC	CASSPQEYSYEQYF
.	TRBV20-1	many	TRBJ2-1	TGCAGTGCCCCGGGGGCGGGAGTGGGTGAGCAGTTCTTC	CSAPGAGVGEQFF
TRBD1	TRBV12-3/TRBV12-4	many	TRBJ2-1	TGTGCCAGCAGCGCAACCCCCAGGGGGTCCTACAATGAGCAGTTCTTC	CASSATPRGSYNEQFF
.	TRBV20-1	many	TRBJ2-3	TGCAGTGCTAGATGGTGGGAGGCCACAGATACGCAGTATTTT	CSARWWEATDTQYF
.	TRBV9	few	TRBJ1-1	TGTGCCAGCAGCGCCCTATCCTACACTGAAGCTTTCTTT	CASSALSYTEAFF
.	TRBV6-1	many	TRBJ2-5	TGTGCCAGCAGTGAAAACTGGAGGGCAGGGGATGAGACCCAGTACTTC	CASSENWRAGDETQYF
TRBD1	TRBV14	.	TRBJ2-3	TGTGCCAGCAGCAAATGGGGACAGGGAGCCGATACGCAGTATTTT	CASSKWGQGADTQYF
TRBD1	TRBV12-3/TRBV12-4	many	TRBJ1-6	TGTGCCAGCAGTTTTTCAGGACAGGGGTTAGCTTCACCCCTCCACTTT	CASSFSGQGLASPLHF
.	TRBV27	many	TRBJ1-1	TGTGCCAGCAGTTTATTATATACCCGGACTGAAGCTTTCTTT	CASSLLYTRTEAFF
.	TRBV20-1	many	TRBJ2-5	TGCAGTGCTAGCCGGGGGCGAGAGACCCAGTACTTC	CSASRGRETQYF